This T cell receptor (beta chain) was obtained from a study of T cell responses to AZD1222 COVID-19 vaccine. General study results and limits: Repertoire collection took place solely once the T cell response had peaked. Once two AZD1222 doses were given, Spike-specific TCR breadth and depth went up.

Notes on this clone: Its specificity is not known.

CDR1 LGHNA and CDR2 YSLEER come from the germline V gene. V shed 3 bases and J shed 0 bases, with 11 bases lying between them. The CDR3 length is 16 residues. Profiled with immunoSEQ multiplex PCR; TCRdb holds only in-frame clones, not every one. The sample carries some 190,000 clones, approximately 94% recorded once. This TCR was recovered from an adult who received the MenACWY meningococcal vaccine as a control. The sample was peripheral blood, taken 28 days after the second dose of the MenACWY control vaccine. This chain uses TRBV4-3 with TRBJ1-4; perhaps TRBD1 as D (5 bases). The CDR3 reads CASSHRLGATNEKLFF. The CDR3 DNA follows: TGCGCCAGCAGCCACCGACTGGGGGCAACTAATGAAAAACTGTTTTTT.